This T cell receptor beta chain was observed in a study of shared clonotypes between healthy human individuals. Germline CDR1 SNHLY, CDR2 FYNNEI. J lost 5 bases, V lost 6 bases, and 4 bases had no gene match. The CDR3 extends over 14 amino acids. Produced via immunoSEQ multiplex PCR; TCRdb's table is partial and in-frame only. The sample has 750,000 to 1,000,000 clones, roughly 92% seen once. The naive CD8 subset, CD45RO-negative cells positively selected for CCR7, excluded terminally differentiated effector memory CD45RA+ cells. The sample comprised naive CD8+ T cells sorted from blood. The sequence was obtained from a man aged 25-40 years in good health. The chain has TRBV2 and TRBJ1-4; TRBD1 agrees at 9 bases. CDR3 DNA sequence: TGTGCCAGCAGCCCCGGGACAGGGAATGAAAAACTGTTTTTT. Residues: CASSPGTGNEKLFF.